In its sample, the clone carrying this TCR beta chain was seen many times. These data belong to a study of blood T cells in healthy people across ages. Germline-derived CDR1 and CDR2 are SEHNR and FQNEAQ (reference sequence). CDR3 length: 12 residues. V lost 5 bases and J lost 3, with 7 bases in between. A second PCR of 7 to 11 cycles used a sample-barcoded 5' primer and a J-beta primer mix. TCRdb re-called the 5' RACE reads with MiXCR, one entry per CDR3 protein. The sample holds 730,000 or so distinct CDR3 sequences, around 43% seen once. Input material: blood. The source is an elderly man in good health. This chain uses TRBV7-9 with TRBJ1-2, with D unclear. The CDR3 nucleotides are TGTGCCAGCAGCCGGGATTACTATGGCTACACCTTC. It yields the protein CASSRDYYGYTF.